This T cell receptor (beta chain) was identified during a study of blood T cell repertoires in COVID-19 (dated by TCRdb to 2020 to 2022). Study-level background: The collaborator samples originated in the United States, Italy and Spain and spanned the acute and convalescent phases of COVID-19. The prospective study material was composed of cDNA or gDNA derived from T cells, B-cell-depleted T cells, or PBMCs. Deeply sampled blood TCRbeta repertoires from subjects exposed to, actively infected with, or recovered from COVID-19 were included in the dataset. A freely available public database, intended as a resource for researchers studying the immune response to SARS-CoV-2, is where the repertoires were released. Samples came from the ongoing ImmuneRACE study (first 160 participants) plus 1,254 subjects from 6 global collaborators. Nearly every sample came with metadata listing a de-identified subject ID, COVID-19 status, age in years and sex. Where available, HLA class I and class II types were taken from metadata supplied by the sample provider and were not determined by assay-based typing. General conclusions and limits of the study: Clinical and demographic metadata were provided uncurated, with the amount varying by source and participant.

TCRbeta CDR3 regions were amplified from genomic DNA by means of the immunoSEQ Assay, a bias-controlled multiplex PCR. On the study's bioinformatics: Nucleated cell counts per sample were estimated from amplification of reference gene primers within the assay. To quantify the absolute abundance of each unique TCRbeta CDR3 rearrangement, sequence reads were collapsed and filtered. For each sample, productive Simpson clonality was calculated as the square root of Simpson's diversity index over productive rearrangements. TCRdb obtained this table from immuneACCESS and retained in-frame rearrangements with V and J assigned. These tables miss some clones; where compared with another copy, unresolved V genes account for less than half of the shortfall, and the remainder is unexplained. V and J calls and clone size come straight from that table; D and trimming were deduced from the DNA. The sample records under 60,000 clones, around four fifths of which are singletons. In total, the top ten clones hold approximately 5% of the sample.

Whole blood was collected in K2EDTA tubes by collaborating institutions according to the institutions' own protocols. For TCRbeta analysis, collaborators shipped samples in one of three forms: frozen whole blood, isolated PBMCs, or DNA extracted from either of those sample types. Taken from cysteine to phenylalanine, the CDR3 has 13 residues. Just CDR3 DNA is preserved here, 39 bases in frame from base 1. The germline V gene specifies MNHNS as CDR1 and SASEGT as CDR2. Cut back by 3 bases and 4 bases, the V and J ends lie 7 bases apart. Comment on this clone: No antigen is known for it. The sample holds no much larger clone one base away, and base qualities are not on file.

The chain is made from TRBV6-1 and TRBJ1-5, with no D gene named confidently. The specimen sequenced was peripheral blood. The receptor was isolated from a human donor in a cohort sampled during active COVID-19. The CDR3 region reads CASSDWENQPQHF. The sequence in DNA is TGTGCCAGCAGTGATTGGGAGAATCAGCCCCAGCATTTT.